This T cell receptor (beta chain) emerged from a study of OX40 agonist ivuxolimab in advanced cancers. Overall study: With ivuxolimab, an agonistic anti-OX40 (CD134) antibody, patients were treated. The study gave patients intravenous ivuxolimab at 0.01 to 10 mg/kg every 2 weeks.

Findings of the study overall: At 0.1 to 3.0 mg/kg and by week 6, clonal expansion occurred in CD4+ and CD8+ blood T cells. The average count of expanded clones was higher among CD8+ T cells than among CD4+.

To note about this clone: What it recognizes is unknown.

Repertoires were generated with immunoSEQ multiplex PCR, while TCRdb's copy carries only in-frame clones and drops some. Of about 64,000 clones in the sample, about 80% are singletons; the top ten hold roughly 2.3%. This TCR was recovered from an adult with an advanced solid tumor such as melanoma, head and neck, liver or kidney cancer. Here the sequenced sample was CD4+ or CD8+ T cells sorted from blood, taken in a trial of the OX40 agonist ivuxolimab.

The CDR3 nucleotides are TGTGCCAGCATCCCGGGGGGGAGCGGTGGCTACACCTTC. Its protein product is CASIPGGSGGYTF. The rearrangement joins TRBV6-6 to TRBJ1-2, with D perhaps matching TRBD1 (5 bases). This CDR3 has 13 residues. Germline V gives CDR1 MNHNY, CDR2 SVGAGI (reference sequence). V dropped 7 bases and J dropped 7 bases, with 16 bases sitting between them.